This T cell receptor (beta chain) was obtained from a study of blood T cell repertoires in COVID-19. Overall study: Samples representing acute and convalescent COVID-19 were sourced from the United States, Italy and Spain.

Ages ranged from roughly 18 to 100 years, with residence in approximately 23 US areas. Original handling: Amplification from reference gene primers served as the basis for estimated nucleated cell counts. Measured with immunoSEQ multiplex PCR; TCRdb has only the in-frame clones, and not every one. For V, J and clone size, that table is used; D and trimming come from the DNA. The repertoire holds approximately 240,000 clones, with roughly 87% as singletons. The CDR3 runs 14 residues. V lost 4 bases, J lost 8 bases, and 8 bases stayed unmatched. The germline V gene has CDR1 SQVTM and CDR2 ANQGSEA. The chain has TRBV29-1 and TRBJ1-4; TRBD1 matches 9 bases. Sequenced sample: PBMCs or T cells enriched from blood (not recorded which). The clonotype originates from a woman younger than 45 with acute COVID-19. This CDR3 reads CSVVLQGAGEKLFF. The CDR3 coding sequence is TGCAGCGTTGTACTACAGGGGGCCGGGGAAAAACTGTTTTTT.